These 8 T cell receptor beta chains were all obtained from the same sample, sequenced in a study of T-cell memory formation after mild COVID-19. In TCRdb, the 5' RACE reads were re-called with MiXCR into one record per CDR3 protein. This sample has some 180,000 distinct CDR3 sequences, with 15% to 20% found just once. The material sequenced was PBMCs or a T cell subset sorted from them (not recorded which). These TCRs come from a man aged 18 to 30 who had mild COVID-19 (a few samples of this study predate the infection). Cell type and time point are not known.

This clonotype was seen only a few times. This chain joins TRBV7-2 and TRBJ2-3, with TRBD2 matching 7 bases. Trimming at V came to 2 bases and at J to 4 bases, leaving 3 bases not matched to a gene. Per the germline V gene, CDR1 is SGHTA and CDR2 is FQGNSA. CDR3 length equals 14 residues. DNA for the CDR3: TGTGCCAGCAGCTTAATGGGGGGGGCAGATACGCAGTATTTT. As protein: CASSLMGGADTQYF.

V is TRBV7-8 and J is TRBJ1-2, with 7 bases aligning to TRBD1. Unmatched junction bases numbered 6, after V lost 1 base and J lost 4 bases. CDR1 and CDR2 from the germline V gene are SGHVS and FQNEAQ. The CDR3 loop spans 15 amino acids. The CDR3, as DNA: TGTGCCAGCAGCTTAGACAGGGGCGGGGGCTATGGCTACACCTTC. It specifies CASSLDRGGGYGYTF.

This chain uses TRBV20-1 with TRBJ1-4; 8 bases line up with TRBD1. Germline CDR1 and CDR2: DFQATT and SNEGSKA (reference sequence). The CDR3 has 14 residues. With 5 bases clipped from V and 7 bases from J, the junction kept 9 bases outside the gene matches. The CDR3 coding sequence is TGCAGTGCTCCTCTCACAGGGGGGGGTGAAAAACTGTTTTTT. Protein product: CSAPLTGGGEKLFF.

This clonotype was seen a handful of times. CDR3 residues: CSVEGALQGTEAFF. The CDR3 DNA follows: TGCAGCGTTGAAGGAGCGCTGCAAGGCACTGAAGCTTTCTTT. The chain uses TRBV29-1 and TRBJ1-1, with D uncertain. The CDR3 loop spans 14 amino acids. Germline CDR1 and CDR2: SQVTM and ANQGSEA. V was pared by 1 base and J by 4 bases, with 13 bases between.

This clonotype showed up just a few times. No conserved phenylalanine or tryptophan is present at the end of the CDR3, so a read error is the likely explanation. The limits of the CDR3 on the DNA are not certain, so only TCRdb's listed CDR3 is given. The chain links TRBV5-5 to TRBJ1-2. The CDR3 spans 11 residues, counting both ends. Germline V gene lookup returns CDR1 SGHKS and CDR2 YYEKEE (reference sequence). CDR3 amino acids: CASSLAATVVV.

This clonotype was recorded a few times. In DNA, the CDR3 is TGTGCCAGCAGCTACGACTTCTTCAATTCACCCCTCCACTTT. Translation gives CASSYDFFNSPLHF. The chain is built from TRBV6-5 and TRBJ1-6; D gene unclear. This CDR3 comprises 14 residues. V was shortened by 6 bases and J by 7 bases, with 13 bases between the two germline ends. Germline V gene sequence: CDR1 MNHEY, CDR2 SVGAGI.

This clonotype was observed a handful of times. The chain combines TRBV12-5 with TRBJ1-1; a possible D gene is TRBD1 (5 bases). The ends were cut back, 6 bases at V and 6 bases at J, with 17 bases in the middle. The CDR3 contains 14 residues. The V gene's germline CDR1 is LGHNT and CDR2 FRNRAP. In DNA, the CDR3 is TGTGCTAGTGGCTCAGGGTTGGGTTTCGCTGAAGCTTTCTTT. Amino acid sequence: CASGSGLGFAEAFF. The full variable domain, completed using reference TRBV12-5 and TRBJ1-1, is DARVTQTPRHKVTEMGQEVTMRCQPILGHNTVFWYRQTMMQGLELLAYFRNRAPLDDSGMPKDRFSAEMPDATLATLKIQPSEPRDSAVYFCASGSGLGFAEAFFGQGTRLTVV.

This chain connects TRBV4-3 to TRBJ2-3; D unclear. Germline assignment: CDR1 LGHNA and CDR2 YSLEER. This CDR3 has 16 amino acids. The V gene lost 2 bases and the J gene lost 0 bases, with 12 bases spanning the gap. The CDR3 coding sequence is TGCGCCAGCAGCCAATCACCCATTTTCAGCACAGATACGCAGTATTTT. As protein: CASSQSPIFSTDTQYF.